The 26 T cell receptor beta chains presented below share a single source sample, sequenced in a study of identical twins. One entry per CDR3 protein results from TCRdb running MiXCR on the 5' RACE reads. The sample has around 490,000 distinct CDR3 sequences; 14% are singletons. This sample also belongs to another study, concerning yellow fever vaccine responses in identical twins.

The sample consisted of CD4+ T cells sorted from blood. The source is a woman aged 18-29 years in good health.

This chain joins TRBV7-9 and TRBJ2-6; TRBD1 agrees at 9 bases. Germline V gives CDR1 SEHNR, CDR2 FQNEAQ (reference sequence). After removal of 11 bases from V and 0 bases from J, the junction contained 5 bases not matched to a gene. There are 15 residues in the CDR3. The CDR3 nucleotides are TGTGCCTTACGGACAGGGGACTCTGGGGCCAACGTCCTGACTTTC. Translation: CALRTGDSGANVLTF.

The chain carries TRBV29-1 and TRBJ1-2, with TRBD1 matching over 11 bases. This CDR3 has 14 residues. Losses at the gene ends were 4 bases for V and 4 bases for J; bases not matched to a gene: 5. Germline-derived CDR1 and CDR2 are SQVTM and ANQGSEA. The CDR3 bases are TGCAGCGTTGTGGGGACAGGGGGATTCTATGGCTACACCTTC. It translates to CSVVGTGGFYGYTF.

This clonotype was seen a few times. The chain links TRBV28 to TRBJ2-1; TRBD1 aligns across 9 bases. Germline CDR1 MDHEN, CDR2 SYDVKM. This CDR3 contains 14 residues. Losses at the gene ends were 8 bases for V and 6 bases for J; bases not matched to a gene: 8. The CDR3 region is CASSGTGIFNEQFF. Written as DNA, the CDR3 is TGTGCCAGCTCCGGGACAGGGATTTTCAATGAGCAGTTCTTC.

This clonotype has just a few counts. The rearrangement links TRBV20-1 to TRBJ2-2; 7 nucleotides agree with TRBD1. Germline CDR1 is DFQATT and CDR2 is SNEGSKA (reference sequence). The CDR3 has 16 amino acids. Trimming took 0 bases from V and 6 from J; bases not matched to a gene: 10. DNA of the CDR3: TGCAGTGCTAGAGATCGGAGACAGGGAATGTCCGGGGAGCTGTTTTTT. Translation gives CSARDRRQGMSGELFF.

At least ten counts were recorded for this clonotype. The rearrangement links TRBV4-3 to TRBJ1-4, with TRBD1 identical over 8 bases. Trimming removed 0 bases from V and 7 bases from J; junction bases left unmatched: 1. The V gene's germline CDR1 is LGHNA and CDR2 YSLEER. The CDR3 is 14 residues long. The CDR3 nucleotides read TGCGCCAGCAGCCAAGAAACAGGGGGTGAAAAACTGTTTTTT. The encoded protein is CASSQETGGEKLFF.

CDR3 DNA sequence: TGTGCCAGCAACTTAGGAAGGGACAGGTTGCGCACTGAAGCTTTCTTT. This codes for CASNLGRDRLRTEAFF. J is TRBJ1-1 and V is TRBV12-3 or TRBV12-4; the match to TRBD1 covers 8 bases. J lost 4 bases, V lost 7 bases, and 14 bases had no gene match. The CDR3 sequence is 16 residues long.

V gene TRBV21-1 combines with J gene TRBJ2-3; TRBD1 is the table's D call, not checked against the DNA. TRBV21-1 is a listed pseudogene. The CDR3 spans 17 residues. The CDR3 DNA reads TGTGCCAGCAGCAAAGACCGGGACCAAATTTTGACAGATACGCAGTATTTT. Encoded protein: CASSKDRDQILTDTQYF.

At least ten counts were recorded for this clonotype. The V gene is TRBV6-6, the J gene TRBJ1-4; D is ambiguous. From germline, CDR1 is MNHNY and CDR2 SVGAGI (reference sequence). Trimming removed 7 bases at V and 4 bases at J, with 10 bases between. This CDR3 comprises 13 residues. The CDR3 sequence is CASTLQINEKLFF. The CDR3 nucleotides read TGTGCCAGCACTCTGCAGATTAATGAAAAACTGTTTTTT.

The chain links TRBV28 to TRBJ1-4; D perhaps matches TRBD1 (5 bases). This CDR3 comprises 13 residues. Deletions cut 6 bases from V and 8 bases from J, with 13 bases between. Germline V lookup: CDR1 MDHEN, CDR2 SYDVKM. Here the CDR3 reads CASRSGYTEKLFF. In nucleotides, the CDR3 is TGTGCCAGCAGATCAGGGTACACCGAAAAACTGTTTTTT.

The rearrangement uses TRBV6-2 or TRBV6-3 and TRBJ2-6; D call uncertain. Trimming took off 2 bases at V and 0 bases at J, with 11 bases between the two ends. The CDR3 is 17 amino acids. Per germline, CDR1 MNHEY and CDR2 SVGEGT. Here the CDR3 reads CASSYRVTISGANVLTF. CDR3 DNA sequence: TGTGCCAGCAGTTACCGTGTCACCATCTCTGGGGCCAACGTCCTGACTTTC.

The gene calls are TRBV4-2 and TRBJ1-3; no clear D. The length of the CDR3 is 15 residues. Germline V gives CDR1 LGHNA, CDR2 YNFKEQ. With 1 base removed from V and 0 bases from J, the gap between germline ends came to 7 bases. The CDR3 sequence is CASSQGAGSGNTIYF. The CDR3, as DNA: TGTGCCAGCAGCCAAGGGGCAGGCTCTGGAAACACCATATATTTT.

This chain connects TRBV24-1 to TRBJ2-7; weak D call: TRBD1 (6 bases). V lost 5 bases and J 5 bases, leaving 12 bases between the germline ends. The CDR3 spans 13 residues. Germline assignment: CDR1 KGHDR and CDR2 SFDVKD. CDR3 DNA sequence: TGTGCCACCAGTGCCAGGGGTCTCCACGAGCAGTACTTC. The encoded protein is CATSARGLHEQYF.

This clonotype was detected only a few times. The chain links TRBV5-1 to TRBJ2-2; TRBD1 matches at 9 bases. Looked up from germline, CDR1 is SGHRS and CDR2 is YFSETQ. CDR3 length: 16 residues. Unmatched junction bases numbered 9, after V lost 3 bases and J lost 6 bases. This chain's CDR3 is CASSSMGQGKSGELFF. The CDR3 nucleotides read TGCGCCAGCAGCTCGATGGGACAGGGAAAATCCGGGGAGCTGTTTTTT.

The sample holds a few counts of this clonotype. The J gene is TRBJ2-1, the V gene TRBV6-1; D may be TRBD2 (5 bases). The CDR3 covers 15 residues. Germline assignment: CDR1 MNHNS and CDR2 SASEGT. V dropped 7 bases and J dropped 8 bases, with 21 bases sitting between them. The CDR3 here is CASMKSGVLFDEQFF. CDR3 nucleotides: TGTGCCAGCATGAAAAGCGGAGTGCTGTTCGATGAGCAGTTCTTC.

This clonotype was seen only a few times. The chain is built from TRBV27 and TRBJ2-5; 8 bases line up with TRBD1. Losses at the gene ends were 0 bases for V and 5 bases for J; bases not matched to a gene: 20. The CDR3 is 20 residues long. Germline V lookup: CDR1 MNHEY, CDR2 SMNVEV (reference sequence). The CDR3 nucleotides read TGTGCCAGCAGTTTATCCCCGCCAACAGGGGGGACTCCCCGAGCGGAGACCCAGTACTTC. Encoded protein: CASSLSPPTGGTPRAETQYF.

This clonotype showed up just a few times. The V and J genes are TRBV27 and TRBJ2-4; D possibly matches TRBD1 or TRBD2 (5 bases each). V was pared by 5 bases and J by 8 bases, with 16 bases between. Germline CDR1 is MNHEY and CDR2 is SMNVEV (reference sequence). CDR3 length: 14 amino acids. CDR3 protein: CASSLVKGEYIQYF. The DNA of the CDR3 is TGTGCCAGCAGTCTGGTTAAAGGGGAGTACATTCAGTACTTC.

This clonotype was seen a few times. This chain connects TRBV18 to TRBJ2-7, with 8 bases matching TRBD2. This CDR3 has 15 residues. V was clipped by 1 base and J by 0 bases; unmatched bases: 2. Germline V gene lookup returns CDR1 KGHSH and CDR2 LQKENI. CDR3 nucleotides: TGTGCCAGCTCACCACGCGGGAGGAGCTCCTACGAGCAGTACTTC. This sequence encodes CASSPRGRSSYEQYF.

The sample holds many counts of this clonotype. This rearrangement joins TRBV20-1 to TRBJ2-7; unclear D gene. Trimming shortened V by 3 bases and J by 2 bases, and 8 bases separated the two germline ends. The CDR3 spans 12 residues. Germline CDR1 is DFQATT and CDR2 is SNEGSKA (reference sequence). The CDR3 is CSARLNAYEQYF. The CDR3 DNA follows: TGCAGTGCTAGGCTAAACGCCTACGAGCAGTACTTC.

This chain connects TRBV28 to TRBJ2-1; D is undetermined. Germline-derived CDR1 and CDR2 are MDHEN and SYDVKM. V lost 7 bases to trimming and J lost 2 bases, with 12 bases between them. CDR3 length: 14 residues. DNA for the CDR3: TGTGCCAGCAAGTCGGGTAGGGCCTACAATGAGCAGTTCTTC. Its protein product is CASKSGRAYNEQFF. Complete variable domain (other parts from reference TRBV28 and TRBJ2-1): DVKVTQSSRYLVKRTGEKVFLECVQDMDHENMFWYRQDPGLGLRLIYFSYDVKMKEKGDIPEGYSVSREKKERFSLILESASTNQTSMYLCASKSGRAYNEQFFGPGTRLTVL.

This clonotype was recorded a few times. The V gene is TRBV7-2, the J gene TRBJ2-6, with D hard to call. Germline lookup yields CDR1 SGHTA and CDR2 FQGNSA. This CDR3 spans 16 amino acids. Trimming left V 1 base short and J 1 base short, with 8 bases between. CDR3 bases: TGTGCCAGCAGCTTAGTTACAGCATCTGGGGCCAACGTCCTGACTTTC. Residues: CASSLVTASGANVLTF.

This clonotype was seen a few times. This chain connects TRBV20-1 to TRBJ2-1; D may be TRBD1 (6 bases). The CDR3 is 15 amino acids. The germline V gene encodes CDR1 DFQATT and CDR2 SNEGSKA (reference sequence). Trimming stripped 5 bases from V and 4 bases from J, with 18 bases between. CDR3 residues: CSALPTGTNYNEQFF. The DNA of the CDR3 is TGCAGTGCTCTACCCACCGGGACAAATTACAATGAGCAGTTCTTC.

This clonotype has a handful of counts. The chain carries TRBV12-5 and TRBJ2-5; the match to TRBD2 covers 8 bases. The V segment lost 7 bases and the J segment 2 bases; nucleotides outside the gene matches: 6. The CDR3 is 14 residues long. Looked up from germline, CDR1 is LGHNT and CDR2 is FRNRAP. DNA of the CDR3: TGTGCTAGTGCTGTTGCGGGGGGTCAAGAGACCCAGTACTTC. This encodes CASAVAGGQETQYF.

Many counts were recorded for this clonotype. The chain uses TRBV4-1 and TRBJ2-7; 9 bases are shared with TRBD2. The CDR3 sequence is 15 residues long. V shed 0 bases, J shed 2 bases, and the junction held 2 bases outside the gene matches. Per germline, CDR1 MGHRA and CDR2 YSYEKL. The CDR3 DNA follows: TGCGCCAGCAGCCAAGAGATAGCGGGAGCCTACGAGCAGTACTTC. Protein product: CASSQEIAGAYEQYF.

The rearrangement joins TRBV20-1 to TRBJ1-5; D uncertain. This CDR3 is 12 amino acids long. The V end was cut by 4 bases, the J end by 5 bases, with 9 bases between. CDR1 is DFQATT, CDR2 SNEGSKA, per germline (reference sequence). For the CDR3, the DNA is TGCAGTGCTAATGAGCTCGATCAGCCCCAGCATTTT. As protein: CSANELDQPQHF.

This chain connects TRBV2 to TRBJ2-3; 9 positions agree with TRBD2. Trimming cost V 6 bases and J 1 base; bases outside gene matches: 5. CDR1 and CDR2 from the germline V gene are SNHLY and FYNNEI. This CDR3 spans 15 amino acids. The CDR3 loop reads CASSAQRGGTDTQYF. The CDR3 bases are TGTGCCAGCAGCGCCCAGCGGGGGGGCACAGATACGCAGTATTTT.

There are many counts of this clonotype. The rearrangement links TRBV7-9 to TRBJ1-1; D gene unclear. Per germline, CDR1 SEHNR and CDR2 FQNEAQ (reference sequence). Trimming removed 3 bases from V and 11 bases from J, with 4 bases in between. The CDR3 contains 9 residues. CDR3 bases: TGTGCCAGCAGCTTGCGGGCTTTCTTT. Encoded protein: CASSLRAFF.